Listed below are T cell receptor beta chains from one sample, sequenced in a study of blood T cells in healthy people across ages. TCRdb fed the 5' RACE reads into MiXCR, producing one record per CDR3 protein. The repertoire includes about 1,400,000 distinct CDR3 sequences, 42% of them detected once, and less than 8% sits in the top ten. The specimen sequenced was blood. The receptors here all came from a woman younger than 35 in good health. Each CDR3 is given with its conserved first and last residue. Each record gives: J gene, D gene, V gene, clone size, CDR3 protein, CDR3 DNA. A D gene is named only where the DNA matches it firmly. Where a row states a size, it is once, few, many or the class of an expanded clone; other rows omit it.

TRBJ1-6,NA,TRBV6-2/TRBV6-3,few,CASSQTAAWGSPLHF,TGTGCCAGCAGTCAGACAGCTGCCTGGGGTTCACCCCTCCACTTT
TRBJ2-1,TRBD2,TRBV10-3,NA,CAISSSGGALDNREQFF,TGTGCCATCAGTTCTAGCGGGGGGGCCCTTGATAATCGTGAGCAGTTCTTC
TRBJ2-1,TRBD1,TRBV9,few,CASSVGQTGQNEQFF,TGTGCCAGCAGCGTAGGACAGACAGGGCAAAATGAGCAGTTCTTC
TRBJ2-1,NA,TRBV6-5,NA,CASSIGGNEQFF,TGTGCCAGCAGTATCGGTGGCAATGAGCAGTTCTTC
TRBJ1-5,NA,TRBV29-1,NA,CSVEEAVGQPQHF,TGCAGCGTTGAGGAGGCAGTTGGTCAGCCCCAGCATTTT
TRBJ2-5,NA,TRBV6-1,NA,CASSRSLDELYF,TGTGCCAGTTCCAGGTCCCTGGACGAGCTGTACTTC
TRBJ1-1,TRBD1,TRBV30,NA,CAWSRGQGTAEAFF,TGTGCCTGGAGCAGAGGACAGGGGACGGCTGAAGCTTTCTTT
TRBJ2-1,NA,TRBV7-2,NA,CASSQVHWDLSNEQFF,TGTGCCAGCAGCCAAGTCCATTGGGACCTAAGCAATGAGCAGTTCTTC
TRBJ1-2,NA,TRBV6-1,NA,CASSAGPSYGYTF,TGTGCCAGCAGTGCCGGACCGTCCTATGGCTACACCTTC
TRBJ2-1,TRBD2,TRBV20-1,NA,CSAQTSGSLNEQFF,TGCAGTGCTCAGACTAGCGGGAGCCTCAATGAGCAGTTCTTC
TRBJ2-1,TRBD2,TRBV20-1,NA,CSRTTAGGSGQFF,TGCAGTCGTACGACGGCGGGAGGGTCGGGGCAGTTCTTC
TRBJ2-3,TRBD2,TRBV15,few,CATSAGGSSTDTQYF,TGTGCCACCAGCGCGGGGGGATCTAGCACAGATACGCAGTATTTT
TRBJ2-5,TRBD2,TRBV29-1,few,CSVVTSGKETQYF,TGCAGCGTTGTGACTAGCGGGAAAGAGACCCAGTACTTC
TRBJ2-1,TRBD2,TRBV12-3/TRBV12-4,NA,CASSLGGLAGHEQFF,TGTGCCAGCAGTTTGGGGGGACTAGCCGGCCATGAGCAGTTCTTC